These T cell receptor beta chains were read from a single sample in a study of T cells in localized non-small cell lung cancer. TCRdb's table, derived via immunoSEQ multiplex PCR, lists solely in-frame clones and lacks some. The table includes some 50,000 clones, 70% to 90% detected once. The sequencing used PBMCs, collected before any cancer treatment. The receptor source for this set is a female donor with stage II lung adenocarcinoma. Each CDR3 is given with its conserved first and last residue. Each record gives: J gene, V gene, clone size, D gene, CDR3 protein, CDR3 DNA. The D gene is left open where the match is weak. Some rows mark clone size as missing; the rest say once, few, many or name a class of expanded clone.

j_gene: TRBJ2-7; v_gene: TRBV7-9; abundance: .; d_gene: TRBD1; CDR3aa: CASSLGSGTGIPYEQYF; CDR3nt: TGTGCCAGCAGCTTAGGAAGTGGGACAGGGATCCCCTACGAGCAGTACTTC
j_gene: TRBJ2-2; v_gene: TRBV11-3; abundance: .; d_gene: .; CDR3aa: CASSILAGGNTGELFF; CDR3nt: .
j_gene: TRBJ2-1; v_gene: TRBV14; abundance: .; d_gene: TRBD2; CDR3aa: CASSQDGKRGYNEQFF; CDR3nt: TGTGCCAGCAGCCAAGATGGAAAGCGGGGGTACAATGAGCAGTTCTTC
j_gene: TRBJ1-2; v_gene: TRBV6-5; abundance: .; d_gene: TRBD1; CDR3aa: CASSPWTGVGGYTF; CDR3nt: TGTGCCAGCAGTCCATGGACAGGGGTAGGGGGCTACACCTTC
j_gene: TRBJ2-7; v_gene: TRBV6-1; abundance: .; d_gene: .; CDR3aa: CASSEWAAYEQYF; CDR3nt: TGTGCCAGCAGTGAATGGGCAGCCTACGAGCAGTACTTC
j_gene: TRBJ2-1; v_gene: TRBV19; abundance: .; d_gene: TRBD2; CDR3aa: CASSLTSGNYNEQFF; CDR3nt: TGTGCCAGTAGTCTAACTAGCGGGAACTACAATGAGCAGTTCTTC
j_gene: TRBJ2-3; v_gene: TRBV2; abundance: .; d_gene: .; CDR3aa: CASRGGTVSTDTQYF; CDR3nt: TGTGCCAGCAGGGGAGGGACAGTGAGCACAGATACGCAGTATTTT
j_gene: TRBJ1-4; v_gene: TRBV5-1; abundance: .; d_gene: TRBD1; CDR3aa: CASSPGTGKNEKLFF; CDR3nt: TGCGCCAGCAGCCCCGGGACAGGGAAAAATGAAAAACTGTTTTTT
j_gene: TRBJ1-2; v_gene: TRBV7-3; abundance: few; d_gene: .; CDR3aa: CASSLSVVDNGYTF; CDR3nt: TGTGCCAGCAGCTTAAGCGTGGTAGATAATGGCTACACCTTC
j_gene: TRBJ2-6; v_gene: TRBV5-1; abundance: .; d_gene: .; CDR3aa: CASSLPGSGANVLTF; CDR3nt: TGCGCCAGCAGCTTGCCCGGCTCTGGGGCCAACGTCCTGACTTTC
j_gene: TRBJ2-1; v_gene: TRBV5-4; abundance: .; d_gene: .; CDR3aa: CASSPVNPGYNEQFF; CDR3nt: TGTGCCAGCAGCCCGGTCAATCCTGGGTACAATGAGCAGTTCTTC
j_gene: TRBJ1-3; v_gene: TRBV5-1; abundance: .; d_gene: .; CDR3aa: CASSLDGVEGNTIYF; CDR3nt: TGCGCCAGCAGCTTGGACGGGGTAGAAGGAAACACCATATATTTT
j_gene: TRBJ1-5; v_gene: TRBV28; abundance: .; d_gene: .; CDR3aa: CASSGNKVGQHF; CDR3nt: TGTGCCAGCAGTGGGAATAAAGTCGGCCAGCATTTT
j_gene: TRBJ2-6; v_gene: TRBV6-1; abundance: few; d_gene: .; CDR3aa: CASSEIGLSGANVLTF; CDR3nt: TGTGCCAGCAGTGAAATAGGACTCTCTGGGGCCAACGTCCTGACTTTC
j_gene: TRBJ1-3; v_gene: TRBV5-4; abundance: .; d_gene: TRBD1; CDR3aa: CASSSPGGARGGNTIYF; CDR3nt: TGTGCCAGCAGCTCTCCAGGGGGCGCAAGAGGTGGAAACACCATATATTTT
j_gene: TRBJ2-2; v_gene: TRBV10-3; abundance: .; d_gene: TRBD1; CDR3aa: CAISEGGQGAGELFF; CDR3nt: TGTGCCATCAGTGAGGGGGGACAGGGGGCCGGGGAGCTGTTTTTT
j_gene: TRBJ2-1; v_gene: TRBV5-6; abundance: few; d_gene: TRBD1; CDR3aa: CASSPDRGFVNNEQFF; CDR3nt: TGTGCCAGCAGCCCGGACAGGGGTTTCGTAAACAATGAGCAGTTCTTC
j_gene: TRBJ1-1; v_gene: TRBV19; abundance: .; d_gene: .; CDR3aa: CASRAGLFTEAFF; CDR3nt: TGTGCCAGTAGGGCCGGGCTTTTCACTGAAGCTTTCTTT
j_gene: TRBJ2-1; v_gene: TRBV9; abundance: .; d_gene: .; CDR3aa: CASSARDSRNEQFF; CDR3nt: TGTGCCAGCAGCGCCCGGGACTCCCGCAATGAGCAGTTCTTC
j_gene: TRBJ2-5; v_gene: TRBV6-6; abundance: .; d_gene: .; CDR3aa: CASSYSGQQTQYF; CDR3nt: TGTGCCAGCAGTTACTCGGGGCAGCAGACCCAGTACTTC